These 9 T cell receptor beta chains were all obtained from the same sample, sequenced in a study of cytomegalovirus exposure and HLA in healthy donors. It was with 60 Vbeta and 13 Jbeta primers that the PCR ran. This table comes from immunoSEQ multiplex PCR, and its TCRdb copy is limited to in-frame clones, with some not included. The table lists 120,000 to 150,000 clones, roughly 85% of them singletons. Sequenced material: PBMCs. The receptors were sampled from a male donor in good health and CMV-seronegative.

The rearrangement uses TRBV6-1 and TRBJ2-1, with a tentative D call TRBD1 (6 bases). Germline lookup yields CDR1 MNHNS and CDR2 SASEGT. The CDR3 extends over 11 amino acids. CDR3 sequence reads: CAQGIWNEQFF. Written as DNA, the CDR3 is TGTGCGCAGGGGATCTGGAATGAGCAGTTCTTC.

J is TRBJ2-7 and V is TRBV6-5; 8 bases are a match to TRBD1. This CDR3 region has 14 residues. V was clipped by 4 bases and J by 3 bases; unmatched bases: 5. Germline V gene sequence: CDR1 MNHEY, CDR2 SVGAGI. The CDR3, as DNA: TGTGCCAGCAGTTCATCCGGGACAGGCTACGAGCAGTACTTC. Residues: CASSSSGTGYEQYF.

This chain uses TRBV7-6 with TRBJ1-3, with TRBD1 matching over 7 bases. The V and J ends lost 5 bases and 0 bases, in that order; junction bases with no gene match: 10. The V gene's germline CDR1 is SGHVS and CDR2 FNYEAQ. The CDR3 is made up of 17 amino acids. The CDR3 loop reads CASSPSRGTVSGNTIYF. The CDR3 region has the DNA TGTGCCAGCAGCCCCAGCAGGGGGACTGTCTCTGGAAACACCATATATTTT.

This chain connects TRBV5-8 to TRBJ2-3, with D perhaps matching TRBD1 (7 bases). V was trimmed by 0 bases and J by 4 bases, leaving 15 bases between them. Looked up from germline, CDR1 is SGHTS and CDR2 is YDEGEE. The CDR3 runs 16 residues. This CDR3 reads CASSLAPGGLADTQYF. The DNA of the CDR3 is TGTGCCAGCAGCTTGGCCCCAGGGGGGCTGGCAGATACGCAGTATTTT.

The genes are TRBV18 and TRBJ2-3; TRBD2 agrees at 11 bases. V lost 9 bases to trimming and J lost 0 bases; unmatched junction nucleotides: 5. Germline V gene data show CDR1 as KGHSH and CDR2 as LQKENI. The CDR3 totals 15 residues. CDR3 DNA: TGTGCCAGTCTGCGACTAGCGGGGAGCACAGATACGCAGTATTTT. Translated, it gives CASLRLAGSTDTQYF.

The J gene is TRBJ1-2, the V gene TRBV7-9, with unresolved D. The CDR3 sequence is 11 residues long. Trimming shortened V by 1 base and J by 6 bases, and 3 bases separated the two germline ends. The germline V gene encodes CDR1 SEHNR and CDR2 FQNEAQ (reference sequence). The CDR3 DNA sequence: TGTGCCAGCAGCTTAGGAGATGGCTACACCTTC. Its protein is CASSLGDGYTF.

The gene calls are TRBV5-1 and TRBJ2-7; TRBD2 matches 8 bases. V trimming: 2 bases; J trimming: 10 bases; junction bases outside the gene matches: 14. Germline V gene lookup returns CDR1 SGHRS and CDR2 YFSETQ. The CDR3 has 15 amino acids. The DNA of the CDR3 is TGCGCCAGCAGCTTTGCCCCCGGGACTAGTGGGGATCAGTACTTC. The encoded protein is CASSFAPGTSGDQYF.

This chain links TRBV13 with TRBJ2-3, with 14 bases identical to TRBD2. Germline values: CDR1 PRHDT, CDR2 FYEKMQ (reference sequence). CDR3 length: 18 amino acids. The ends lost 0 bases at V and 1 base at J; junction bases unmatched: 3. The CDR3 spells CASSLGRLAGGRTDTQYF. The CDR3 DNA follows: TGTGCCAGCAGCTTAGGCCGACTAGCGGGAGGGCGCACAGATACGCAGTATTTT. Full variable domain (rest looked up from reference TRBV13 and TRBJ2-3): AAGVIQSPRHLIKEKRETATLKCYPIPRHDTVYWYQQGPGQDPQFLISFYEKMQSDKGSIPDRFSAQQFSDYHSELNMSSLELGDSALYFCASSLGRLAGGRTDTQYFGPGTRLTVL.

V gene TRBV19 combines with J gene TRBJ2-1, with TRBD2 matching 7 bases. Germline V gives CDR1 LNHDA, CDR2 SQIVND (reference sequence). This CDR3 comprises 15 residues. J gave up 5 bases and V 3 bases, and 7 bases lay outside the gene matches. The CDR3 reads CASSIPSGAHNEQFF. The DNA of the CDR3 is TGTGCCAGTAGTATCCCAAGCGGGGCCCACAATGAGCAGTTCTTC.